Listed here are 27 T cell receptor beta chains from one sample, sequenced in a study of persistence of HIV-infected CD4 T cells. An overlapping HIV-1 Gag peptide pool stimulated these cells at about 0.9 ug/peptide/mL. CD40L-negative CD69-negative CD45RO-high memory CD4+ T cells were sorted as populations depleted of antigen-responding cells. Their specific antigens are unknown. Sequencing used immunoSEQ version 4 in survey mode. Clones were sequenced by immunoSEQ multiplex PCR, and TCRdb holds only the in-frame ones, with some missing. The data show about 40,000 clones, roughly 74% seen once. Sequencing used CD4+ T cells sorted from PBMCs after approximately 18-hour stimulation, obtained from a patient who received antiretroviral therapy. These receptors came from an adult man with HIV who was CMV-seropositive.

This clone turned up a few times. The rearrangement joins TRBV28 to TRBJ1-5, with 7 bases identical to TRBD1. Per the germline V gene, CDR1 is MDHEN and CDR2 is SYDVKM. The CDR3 totals 17 residues. V shed 3 bases and J 0 bases; nucleotides not matched to a gene: 8. CDR3: CASSLPGGISSNQPQHF. The CDR3 region has the DNA TGTGCCAGCAGTTTGCCAGGGGGGATAAGTAGCAATCAGCCCCAGCATTTT.

The V call is TRBV4-2, the J call TRBJ2-1; TRBD2 aligns across 9 bases. V shed 0 bases and J 10 bases; nucleotides not matched to a gene: 4. This CDR3 contains 14 residues. Germline V gene sequence: CDR1 LGHNA, CDR2 YNFKEQ. This CDR3 reads CASSQERREGEQFF. The DNA of the CDR3 is TGTGCCAGCAGCCAAGAGAGGCGGGAGGGAGAGCAGTTCTTC.

The chain couples TRBV5-8 to TRBJ2-5, with D tentatively TRBD1 (5 bases). From germline, CDR1 is SGHTS and CDR2 YDEGEE. Trimming pared 0 bases from V and 3 bases from J, leaving 9 bases between. CDR3 length: 14 residues. The CDR3 loop is CASSLGSGKETQYF. CDR3 in DNA: TGTGCCAGCAGCTTGGGTTCAGGGAAAGAGACCCAGTACTTC.

The J gene is TRBJ2-5, the V gene TRBV7-8, with TRBD1 matching over 7 bases. The V gene's germline CDR1 is SGHVS and CDR2 FQNEAQ. The CDR3 length is 15 residues. The V segment lost 5 bases and the J segment 4 bases; nucleotides outside the gene matches: 10. The DNA of the CDR3 is TGTGCCAGCAGCATGAACTCGGGACAGCCAGAGACCCAGTACTTC. This codes for CASSMNSGQPETQYF.

This chain joins TRBV4-3 and TRBJ2-1; 13 nucleotides line up with TRBD2. The CDR3 loop spans 13 amino acids. V gave up 2 bases and J gave up 13 bases; unmatched junction bases: 2. Germline V gene data show CDR1 as LGHNA and CDR2 as YSLEER. The CDR3 bases are TGCGCCAGCAGCCAACGGACTAGCGGGAGCCAGTTCTTC. Translating gives CASSQRTSGSQFF.

J is TRBJ2-6 and V is TRBV6-1, with a weak D call TRBD2 (6 bases). The germline CDR1 and CDR2 sequences are MNHNS and SASEGT. The CDR3 consists of 15 residues. Between the trimmed V and J ends, which lost 3 bases and 2 bases, there was a span of 8 bases. CDR3 loop: CASSDSGAGANVLTF. DNA for the CDR3: TGTGCCAGCAGTGATTCGGGAGCTGGGGCCAACGTCCTGACTTTC.

The chain recombines TRBV18 with TRBJ2-6, with TRBD2 identical over 7 bases. Trimming took 7 bases from V and 3 from J; bases not matched to a gene: 6. Per germline, CDR1 KGHSH and CDR2 LQKENI. CDR3 length: 15 amino acids. CDR3 amino acids: CASLTRGGGANVLTF. CDR3 bases: TGTGCCAGCTTAACACGCGGGGGTGGGGCCAACGTCCTGACTTTC. The complete variable domain, with remaining parts taken from reference TRBV18 and TRBJ2-6, reads NAGVMQNPRHLVRRRGQEARLRCSPMKGHSHVYWYRQLPEEGLKFMVYLQKENIIDESGMPKERFSAEFPKEGPSILRIQQVVRGDSAAYFCASLTRGGGANVLTFGAGSRLTVL.

V gene TRBV10-3 combines with J gene TRBJ1-1; a possible D gene is TRBD1 (5 bases). The CDR3 runs 16 residues. V lost 0 bases and J lost 3, with 14 bases in between. Per the germline V gene, CDR1 is ENHRY and CDR2 is SYGVKD. CDR3 bases: TGTGCCATCAGTGAGTCGTTTGGGGAAGGGGACACTGAAGCTTTCTTT. Its translation is CAISESFGEGDTEAFF.

This chain joins TRBV7-6 and TRBJ2-1; D is ambiguous. There are 13 residues in the CDR3. V was pared by 3 bases and J by 4 bases, with 7 bases between. From germline, CDR1 is SGHVS and CDR2 FNYEAQ. For the CDR3, the DNA is TGTGCCAGCAGCTTTGACTCGTACAATGAGCAGTTCTTC. It encodes CASSFDSYNEQFF.

This chain uses TRBV2 with TRBJ1-2; no reliable D call. Germline V gene data show CDR1 as SNHLY and CDR2 as FYNNEI. The CDR3 is 14 residues long. Trimming pared 3 bases from V and 4 bases from J, leaving 12 bases between. In DNA, the CDR3 is TGTGCCAGCAGTGAGGTACGACTTTCCTATGGCTACACCTTC. It encodes CASSEVRLSYGYTF.

The J gene is TRBJ2-2, the V gene TRBV6-2 or TRBV6-3, with 13 positions matching TRBD2. V was pared by 0 bases and J by 5 bases, with 3 bases of the junction left unmatched. This CDR3 comprises 17 residues. Germline V gene lookup returns CDR1 MNHEY and CDR2 SVGEGT. CDR3 amino acids: CASSYSGLAGRTGELFF. In DNA, the CDR3 is TGTGCCAGCAGTTACTCGGGACTAGCGGGACGGACCGGGGAGCTGTTTTTT.

A few counts support this clone. The chain uses TRBV19 and TRBJ2-2; perhaps TRBD1 as D (6 bases). V was pared by 8 bases and J by 6 bases, with 19 bases between. This CDR3 comprises 15 residues. Germline V gene data show CDR1 as LNHDA and CDR2 as SQIVND (reference sequence). As DNA, the CDR3 is TGTGCCAGTTTCCCACGAGGGGGACGGCCCGGGGAGCTGTTTTTT. This encodes CASFPRGGRPGELFF.

The chain recombines TRBV11-2 with TRBJ1-5; D gene unclear. V was shortened by 5 bases and J by 2 bases, with 10 bases between the two germline ends. From germline, CDR1 is SGHAT and CDR2 FQNNGV. This CDR3 is 14 amino acids long. The chain's CDR3 is CASSPWGGNQPQHF. In DNA, the CDR3 is TGTGCCAGCAGCCCTTGGGGTGGCAATCAGCCCCAGCATTTT.

This chain connects TRBV10-3 to TRBJ2-7; D ambiguous. The CDR3 covers 12 residues. Germline V gene data show CDR1 as ENHRY and CDR2 as SYGVKD. Trimming pared 2 bases from V and 6 bases from J, leaving 8 bases between. This CDR3 reads CAISEVSTEQYF. Written as DNA, the CDR3 is TGTGCCATCAGTGAGGTTAGCACCGAGCAGTACTTC.

The gene calls are TRBV19 and TRBJ2-1; 11 nucleotides line up with TRBD2. J was trimmed by 7 bases and V by 3 bases; bases with no gene match: 11. Germline CDR1 reads LNHDA; CDR2 reads SQIVND (reference sequence). CDR3 size: 17 residues. The CDR3 spells CASSISASGGPTNEQFF. CDR3 nucleotides: TGTGCCAGTAGTATCTCGGCTAGCGGGGGGCCGACGAATGAGCAGTTCTTC.

Worth noting for this clone: Other DNA sequences within the sample encode an identical CDR3. This chain uses TRBV19 with TRBJ1-1; D is unresolved. The CDR3 consists of 11 residues. Germline CDR1 reads LNHDA; CDR2 reads SQIVND (reference sequence). V was clipped by 7 bases and J by 4 bases, with 7 bases between them. The CDR3 here is CASKGSTEAFF. DNA for the CDR3: TGTGCCAGTAAAGGGTCCACTGAAGCTTTCTTT. The variable domain in full, completed from reference TRBV19 and TRBJ1-1, reads DGGITQSPKYLFRKEGQNVTLSCEQNLNHDAMYWYRQDPGQGLRLIYYSQIVNDFQKGDIAEGYSVSREKKESFPLTVTSAQKNPTAFYLCASKGSTEAFFGQGTRLTVV.

The V and J genes are TRBV11-3 and TRBJ2-3, with 8 bases that match TRBD1. V was pared by 5 bases and J by 0 bases, with 10 bases of the junction left unmatched. Looked up from germline, CDR1 is SGHNT and CDR2 is YENEEA. There are 17 residues in the CDR3. CDR3 region: CASSPGQVDPSTDTQYF. The CDR3, as DNA: TGTGCCAGCAGCCCGGGACAGGTAGATCCTAGCACAGATACGCAGTATTTT.

This sequence joins TRBV5-1 and TRBJ2-2, with 8 bases that match TRBD1. The germline V gene has CDR1 SGHRS and CDR2 YFSETQ. There are 15 residues in the CDR3. The ends lost 4 bases at V and 1 base at J; junction bases unmatched: 3. The DNA for the CDR3 is TGCGCCAGCAGCAGAGACAGGGGGAACACCGGGGAGCTGTTTTTT. This codes for CASSRDRGNTGELFF.

CDR3 sequence reads: CASSRGTSGRSSYEQYF. The DNA of the CDR3 is TGCGCCAGCAGCCGTGGGACTAGCGGGAGAAGTTCCTACGAGCAGTACTTC. V usage is TRBV4-3 and J usage is TRBJ2-7; 14 positions agree with TRBD2. CDR3 length: 17 amino acids. From germline, CDR1 is LGHNA and CDR2 YSLEER. The V gene end was trimmed by 4 bases and the J gene end by 1 base; junction bases not matched to a gene: 6.

V and J are TRBV12-3 or TRBV12-4 and TRBJ1-2; D call uncertain. This CDR3 is 13 amino acids long. The ends were cut back, 5 bases at V and 4 bases at J, with 11 bases in the middle. The DNA of the CDR3 is TGTGCCAGCAGTCTCCGACCCCTCTATGGCTACACCTTC. Translated, it gives CASSLRPLYGYTF.

The J gene is TRBJ1-4, the V gene TRBV3-1 (or the pseudogene TRBV3-2), with D maybe TRBD1 (6 bases). V was cut by 1 base and J by 8 bases, with 17 bases left in between. The CDR3 has 16 amino acids. In germline, CDR1 is LGHDT, CDR2 YNNKEL (reference sequence). CDR3 protein: CASSQVSMGGNEKLFF. In nucleotides, the CDR3 is TGTGCCAGCAGCCAAGTATCTATGGGGGGCAACGAAAAACTGTTTTTT.

This clone showed up just a few times. This chain connects TRBV30 to TRBJ1-5; no clear D gene. Trimming left V 0 bases short and J 1 base short, with 7 bases between. Germline V gene data show CDR1 as GTSNPN and CDR2 as SVGIG (reference sequence). The CDR3 runs to 14 residues. The CDR3 loop is CAWSVPVSNQPQHF. The CDR3 DNA follows: TGTGCCTGGAGTGTACCTGTCAGCAATCAGCCCCAGCATTTT. Based on the CDR3 plus reference TRBV30 and TRBJ1-5, the full variable domain is SQTIHQWPATLVQPVGSPLSLECTVEGTSNPNLYWYRQAAGRGLQLLFYSVGIGQISSEVPQNLSASRPQDRQFILSSKKLLLSDSGFYLCAWSVPVSNQPQHFGDGTRLSIL.

V is TRBV6-6 and J is TRBJ1-5, with D unresolved. Germline V gives CDR1 MNHNY, CDR2 SVGAGI (reference sequence). This CDR3 contains 15 residues. The germline V and J ends were trimmed by 6 bases and 3 bases, with 15 bases remaining between them. CDR3 DNA sequence: TGTGCCAGCAGCCCTAGGGAGGGATACAATCAGCCCCAGCATTTT. Protein: CASSPREGYNQPQHF.

The chain employs TRBV2 and TRBJ1-1, with D possibly matching TRBD1 (6 bases). The CDR3 loop spans 13 amino acids. CDR1 and CDR2 from the germline V gene are SNHLY and FYNNEI. V was shortened by 3 bases and J by 9 bases, with 14 bases between the two germline ends. In DNA form, the CDR3 reads TGTGCCAGCAGTGATTGGGGGCAGGCCCAAGCTTTCTTT. As protein: CASSDWGQAQAFF.

This clone has only one observation. The CDR3 DNA follows: TGTGCCAGCAGTCGTGACAGAAACTATGGCTACACCTTC. Translating gives CASSRDRNYGYTF. This sequence joins TRBV7-2 and TRBJ1-2; the D gene is possibly TRBD1 (5 bases). Looked up from germline, CDR1 is SGHTA and CDR2 is FQGNSA. The CDR3 extends over 13 amino acids. Trimming stripped 6 bases from V and 2 bases from J, with 10 bases between.

The CDR3, as DNA: TGTGCCAGCAGCCAAGATCCACCCGCACCTACGAGCTCTGGAAACACCATATATTTT. This gives the protein CASSQDPPAPTSSGNTIYF. The J gene is TRBJ1-3, the V gene TRBV3-1 (or the pseudogene TRBV3-2), with D uncertain. This CDR3 region has 19 residues. Germline CDR1 and CDR2: LGHDT and YNNKEL (reference sequence). The germline V and J ends were trimmed by 0 bases and 0 bases, with 18 bases remaining between them.

The gene calls are TRBV3-1 (or the pseudogene TRBV3-2) and TRBJ2-7, with D possibly matching TRBD2 (6 bases). The CDR3 spans 16 residues. CDR1 and CDR2 from the germline V gene are LGHDT and YNNKEL (reference sequence). Deletions cut 6 bases from V and 2 bases from J, with 20 bases between. The CDR3 spells CASSPKVRWRAYEQYF. The DNA of the CDR3 is TGTGCCAGCAGTCCAAAGGTTCGGTGGAGGGCCTACGAGCAGTACTTC.